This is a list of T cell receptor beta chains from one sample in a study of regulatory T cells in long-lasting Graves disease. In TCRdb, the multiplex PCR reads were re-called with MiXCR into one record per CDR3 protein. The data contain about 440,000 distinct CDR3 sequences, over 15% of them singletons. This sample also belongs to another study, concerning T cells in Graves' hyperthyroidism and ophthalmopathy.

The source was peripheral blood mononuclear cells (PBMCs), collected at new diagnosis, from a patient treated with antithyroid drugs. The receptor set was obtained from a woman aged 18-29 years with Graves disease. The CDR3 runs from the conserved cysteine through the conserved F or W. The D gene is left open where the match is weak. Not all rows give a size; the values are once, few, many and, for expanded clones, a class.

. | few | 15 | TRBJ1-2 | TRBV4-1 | CASSQENVPDYGYTF | TGCGCCAGCAGCCAAGAGAATGTGCCGGACTATGGCTACACCTTC
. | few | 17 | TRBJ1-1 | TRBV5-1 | CASSRVKITSGNTEAFF | TGCGCCAGCAGCCGAGTTAAGATAACCAGTGGGAACACTGAAGCTTTCTTT
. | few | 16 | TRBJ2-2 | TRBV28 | CASSPYGLTNTGELFF | TGTGCCAGCAGCCCATACGGACTTACAAACACCGGGGAGCTGTTTTTT
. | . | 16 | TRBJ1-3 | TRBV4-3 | CASSLASSVSGNTIYF | TGCGCCAGCAGCCTCGCCTCCAGCGTCTCTGGAAACACCATATATTTT
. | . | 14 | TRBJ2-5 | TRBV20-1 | CSASWDLSGETQYF | TGCAGTGCTAGCTGGGACCTATCGGGGGAGACCCAGTACTTC
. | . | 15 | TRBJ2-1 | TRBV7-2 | CASSSSQGRFNEQFF | TGTGCCAGCAGCTCGTCGCAGGGGCGTTTTAATGAGCAGTTCTTC
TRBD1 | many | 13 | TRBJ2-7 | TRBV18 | CASSTGQGYEQYF | TGTGCCAGCTCAACGGGACAGGGTTACGAGCAGTACTTC
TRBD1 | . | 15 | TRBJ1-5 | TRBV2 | CASSEGTGVRQPQHF | TGTGCCAGCAGTGAAGGGACAGGGGTGCGACAGCCCCAGCATTTT
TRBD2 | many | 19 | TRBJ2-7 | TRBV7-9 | CASSEPPRPGTSGTYEQYF | TGTGCCAGCAGCGAGCCCCCAAGACCCGGGACTAGCGGAACCTACGAGCAGTACTTC
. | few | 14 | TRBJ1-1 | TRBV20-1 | CSARDGSLNTEAFF | TGCAGTGCTAGAGATGGCAGCTTGAACACTGAAGCTTTCTTT
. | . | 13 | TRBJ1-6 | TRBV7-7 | CASSPGANSPLHF | TGTGCTAGCAGCCCAGGCGCTAATTCACCCCTCCACTTT
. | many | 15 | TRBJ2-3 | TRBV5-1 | CASSLLIASTDTQYF | TGCGCCAGCAGCTTATTGATTGCTAGCACAGATACGCAGTATTTT
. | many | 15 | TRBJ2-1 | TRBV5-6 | CASSGDRGAHNEQFF | TGTGCCAGCAGCGGAGATAGGGGGGCACACAATGAGCAGTTCTTC
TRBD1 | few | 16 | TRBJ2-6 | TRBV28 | CASSLTGGSEANVLTF | TGTGCCAGCAGTTTGACAGGGGGGTCTGAGGCCAACGTCCTGACTTTC
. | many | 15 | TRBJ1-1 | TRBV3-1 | CASSQDRNINTEAFF | TGTGCCAGCAGCCAAGATCGAAACATAAACACTGAAGCTTTCTTT
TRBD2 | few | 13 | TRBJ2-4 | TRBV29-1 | CSVLGPAGGSQYF | TGCAGCGTCCTCGGTCCAGCGGGAGGTTCGCAGTACTTC
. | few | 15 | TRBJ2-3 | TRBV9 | CASSVVERRTDTQYF | TGTGCCAGCAGCGTAGTGGAGCGGAGGACAGATACGCAGTATTTT
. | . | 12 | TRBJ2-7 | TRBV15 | CATSREWDEQYF | TGTGCCACCAGCAGAGAGTGGGACGAGCAGTACTTC
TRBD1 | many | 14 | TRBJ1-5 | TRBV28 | CASSFYRGVQPQHF | TGTGCCAGCAGTTTTTACAGGGGAGTTCAGCCCCAGCATTTT
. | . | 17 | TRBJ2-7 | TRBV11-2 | CASSPLKSRVQSYEQYF | TGTGCCAGCAGCCCACTAAAATCCCGGGTCCAATCCTACGAGCAGTACTTC
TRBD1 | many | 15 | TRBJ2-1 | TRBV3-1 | CASSRQGFSYNEQFF | TGTGCCAGCAGCCGACAGGGATTTTCCTACAATGAGCAGTTCTTC
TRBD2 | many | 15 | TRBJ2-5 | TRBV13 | CASSISGRARETQYF | TGTGCCAGCAGTATTAGCGGGAGGGCCAGAGAGACCCAGTACTTC
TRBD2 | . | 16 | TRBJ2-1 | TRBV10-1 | CASSEPSGRLYNEQFF | TGCGCCAGCAGTGAGCCAAGCGGGAGGTTGTACAATGAGCAGTTCTTC
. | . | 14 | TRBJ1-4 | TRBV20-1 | CSARDFGSKEKLFF | TGCAGTGCTAGAGATTTTGGGAGTAAGGAAAAACTGTTTTTT
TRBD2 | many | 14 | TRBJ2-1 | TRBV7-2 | CASSSRLAGNEQFF | TGTGCCAGCAGCTCGAGACTAGCGGGGAATGAGCAGTTCTTC
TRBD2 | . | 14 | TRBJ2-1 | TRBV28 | CASSILAGDGEQFF | TGTGCCAGCAGCATACTAGCGGGAGACGGTGAGCAGTTCTTC
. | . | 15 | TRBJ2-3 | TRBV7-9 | CASSLKPRHTDTQYF | TGTGCCAGCAGCTTAAAACCGAGACACACAGATACGCAGTATTTT
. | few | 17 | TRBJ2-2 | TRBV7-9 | CASSPKDSLGDTGELFF | TGTGCCAGCAGCCCTAAGGACAGTCTCGGGGACACCGGGGAGCTGTTTTTT
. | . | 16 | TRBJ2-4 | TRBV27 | CASSLWSEGAKNIQYF | TGTGCCAGCAGTTTGTGGAGTGAAGGGGCCAAAAACATTCAGTACTTC
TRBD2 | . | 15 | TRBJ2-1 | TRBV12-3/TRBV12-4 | CASSFGRATYNEQFF | TGTGCCAGCAGTTTCGGGAGGGCCACCTACAATGAGCAGTTCTTC
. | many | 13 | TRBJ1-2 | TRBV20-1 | CSARLPTNYGYTF | TGCAGTGCTAGATTACCAACGAACTATGGCTACACCTTC
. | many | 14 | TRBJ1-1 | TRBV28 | CASSLSVDLSEAFF | TGTGCCAGCAGTTTGTCAGTAGATCTTTCTGAAGCTTTCTTT
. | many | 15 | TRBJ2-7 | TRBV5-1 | CASSLGSGTSYEQYF | TGCGCCAGCAGCTTGGGCTCAGGGACCTCCTACGAGCAGTACTTC
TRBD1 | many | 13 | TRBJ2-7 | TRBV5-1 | CASSGTTGSEQYF | TGCGCCAGCAGCGGGACGACAGGGTCCGAGCAGTACTTC
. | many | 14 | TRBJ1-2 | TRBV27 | CASKRNGGTDGYTF | TGTGCCAGCAAACGTAACGGGGGCACAGATGGCTACACCTTC
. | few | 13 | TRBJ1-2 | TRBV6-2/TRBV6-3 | CASSYELRGGYTF | TGTGCCAGCAGTTATGAATTGCGAGGGGGCTACACCTTC
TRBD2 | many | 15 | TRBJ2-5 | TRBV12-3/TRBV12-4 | CASSSGLAGEETQYF | TGTGCCAGCAGTTCGGGACTAGCGGGAGAAGAGACCCAGTACTTC
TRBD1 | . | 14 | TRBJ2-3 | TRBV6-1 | CASRDRGRRDTQYF | TGTGCCAGCAGGGACAGGGGGAGAAGAGATACGCAGTATTTT
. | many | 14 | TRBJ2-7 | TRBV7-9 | CASSETSFPYEQYF | TGTGCCAGCAGCGAAACTAGCTTTCCCTACGAGCAGTACTTC
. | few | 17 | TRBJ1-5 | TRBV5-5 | CASSLGAGGGYNQPQHF | TGTGCCAGCAGCTTGGGGGCTGGGGGGGGGTACAATCAGCCCCAGCATTTT
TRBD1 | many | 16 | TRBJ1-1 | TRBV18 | CASSPRTGGLNTEAFF | TGTGCCAGCTCACCACGGACAGGGGGCTTGAACACTGAAGCTTTCTTT
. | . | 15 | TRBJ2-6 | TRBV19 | CATQGGSSGANVLTF | TGTGCCACACAAGGCGGCTCCTCGGGGGCCAACGTCCTGACTTTC
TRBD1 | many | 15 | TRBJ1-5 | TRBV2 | CASSVDRGSNQPQHF | TGTGCCAGCAGTGTGGACAGGGGAAGCAATCAGCCCCAGCATTTT
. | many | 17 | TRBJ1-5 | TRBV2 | CASSGGQGQLSNQPQHF | TGTGCCAGCAGTGGGGGACAAGGACAACTAAGCAATCAGCCCCAGCATTTT
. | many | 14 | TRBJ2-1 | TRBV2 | CASSPDRFYNEQFF | TGTGCCAGCAGCCCAGACAGGTTCTACAATGAGCAGTTCTTC
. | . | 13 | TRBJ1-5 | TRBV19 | CATMDRRNQPQHF | TGTGCCACCATGGACAGACGCAATCAGCCCCAGCATTTT
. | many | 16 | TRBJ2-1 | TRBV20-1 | CSARHRRQSSYNEQFF | TGCAGTGCTAGACATCGGAGGCAGTCGTCCTACAATGAGCAGTTCTTC
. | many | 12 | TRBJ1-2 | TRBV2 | CASTDGGYGYTF | TGTGCCAGCACAGACGGCGGCTATGGCTACACCTTC
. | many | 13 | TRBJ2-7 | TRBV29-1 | CSVESRTDYEQYF | TGCAGCGTTGAGAGCCGGACAGACTACGAGCAGTACTTC
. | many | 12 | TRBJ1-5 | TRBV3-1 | CASSRGNQPQHF | TGTGCCAGCAGTCGGGGTAATCAGCCCCAGCATTTT
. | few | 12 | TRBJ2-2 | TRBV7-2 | CASSYPTGELFF | TGTGCCAGCAGCTACCCCACCGGGGAGCTGTTTTTT
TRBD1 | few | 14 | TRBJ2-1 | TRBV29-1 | CSVEIGTGVLWQFF | TGCAGCGTTGAAATCGGGACAGGGGTTTTGTGGCAGTTCTTC
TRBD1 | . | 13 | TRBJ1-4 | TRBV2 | CASSHNDRGAPFF | TGTGCCAGCAGCCATAATGACAGGGGAGCGCCGTTTTTT
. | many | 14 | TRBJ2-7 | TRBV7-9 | CASSPRLAPYEQYF | TGTGCCAGCAGCCCACGACTCGCCCCCTACGAGCAGTACTTC
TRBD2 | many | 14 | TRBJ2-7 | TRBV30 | CAWSAGLADYEQYF | TGTGCCTGGAGTGCGGGACTAGCGGACTACGAGCAGTACTTC